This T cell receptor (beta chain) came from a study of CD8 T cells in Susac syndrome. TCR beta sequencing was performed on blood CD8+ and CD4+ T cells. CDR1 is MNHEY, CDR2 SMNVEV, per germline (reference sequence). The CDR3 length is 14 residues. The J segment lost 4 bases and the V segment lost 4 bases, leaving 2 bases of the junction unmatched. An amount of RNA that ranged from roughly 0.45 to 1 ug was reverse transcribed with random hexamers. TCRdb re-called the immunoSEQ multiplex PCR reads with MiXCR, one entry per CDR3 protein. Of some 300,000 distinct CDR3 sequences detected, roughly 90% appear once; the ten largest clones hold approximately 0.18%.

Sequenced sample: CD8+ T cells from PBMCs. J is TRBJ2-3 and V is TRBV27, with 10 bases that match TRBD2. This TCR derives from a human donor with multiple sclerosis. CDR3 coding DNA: TGTGCCAGCAGTTCTAGCGGGAGTCCAGATACGCAGTATTTT. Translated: CASSSSGSPDTQYF.